The 10 T cell receptor beta chains in this list originate from one sample, sequenced in a study of blood T cell repertoires in COVID-19. The protocol was immunoSEQ multiplex PCR, while the TCRdb copy is restricted to in-frame clones and leaves out a portion. The table records about 60,000 clones, about four fifths of them present only once. Sequencing used peripheral blood. The receptors come from a human donor in a cohort sampled during active COVID-19.

The V call is TRBV10-3, the J call TRBJ1-1; D is unclear. With 6 bases removed from V and 4 bases from J, the gap between germline ends came to 9 bases. Germline V gene sequence: CDR1 ENHRY, CDR2 SYGVKD. This CDR3 is 12 amino acids long. CDR3 sequence reads: CAIRGSGTEAFF. CDR3 coding DNA: TGTGCCATCAGAGGGAGCGGCACTGAAGCTTTCTTT.

The gene calls are TRBV18 and TRBJ1-2; D uncertain. CDR3 length: 13 amino acids. The ends were cut back, 6 bases at V and 4 bases at J, with 12 bases in the middle. CDR1 and CDR2 (germline): KGHSH, LQKENI. The CDR3 DNA sequence: TGTGCCAGCTCCCCAGGAGGGTTCTATGGCTACACCTTC. Translating it yields CASSPGGFYGYTF.

This chain joins TRBV5-1 and TRBJ2-3, with D possibly matching TRBD1 (6 bases). This CDR3 has 16 residues. V was clipped by 4 bases and J by 0 bases, with 15 bases between them. Germline loops: CDR1 SGHRS, CDR2 YFSETQ. CDR3 in amino acids: CASSTGQTVSTDTQYF. As DNA, the CDR3 is TGCGCCAGCAGCACTGGACAGACCGTTAGCACAGATACGCAGTATTTT.

The CDR3 loop reads CATKDSKVTDTQYF. The CDR3, as DNA: TGTGCCACCAAGGACTCCAAGGTCACAGATACGCAGTATTTT. V and J are TRBV24-1 and TRBJ2-3; D possibly corresponds to TRBD2 (5 bases). From germline, CDR1 is KGHDR and CDR2 SFDVKD. This CDR3 contains 14 residues. V dropped 8 bases and J dropped 2 bases, with 13 bases sitting between them.

This clone has ten or more counts. The chain employs TRBV12-3 or TRBV12-4 and TRBJ2-2, with D maybe TRBD1 (6 bases). The CDR3 spans 13 residues. Trimming stripped 5 bases from V and 5 bases from J, with 9 bases between. The CDR3 is CASSPRGTGELFF. The CDR3 DNA sequence: TGTGCCAGCAGTCCAAGGGGGACCGGGGAGCTGTTTTTT.

This chain links TRBV25-1 with TRBJ1-1; D is undetermined. The CDR3 runs 14 residues. Germline CDR1 MGHDK, CDR2 SYGVNS. Trimming pared 4 bases from V and 8 bases from J, leaving 17 bases between. CDR3 DNA: TGTGCCAGCAGTGGGCGAAACAGCCTTTCGGAAGCTTTCTTT. Its translation: CASSGRNSLSEAFF.

This clone was detected a few times. The genes are TRBV3-1 (or the pseudogene TRBV3-2) and TRBJ2-1; 9 positions match TRBD2. V trimming: 3 bases; J trimming: 2 bases; junction bases outside the gene matches: 2. Germline V gives CDR1 LGHDT, CDR2 YNNKEL (reference sequence). This CDR3 region has 15 residues. The CDR3 DNA reads as TGTGCCAGCAGCCAGTCTAGCGGGACCTACAATGAGCAGTTCTTC. It is translated as CASSQSSGTYNEQFF.

The chain has TRBV5-5 and TRBJ2-1; 11 bases are a match to TRBD1. V lost 2 bases, J lost 9 bases, and 4 bases stayed unmatched. CDR1 and CDR2 from the germline V gene are SGHKS and YYEKEE (reference sequence). The CDR3 runs 14 residues. CDR3 in DNA: TGTGCCAGCAGCTTAGGGACAGGGGGGGTTGAGCAGTTCTTC. It translates to CASSLGTGGVEQFF.

The chain has TRBV7-8 and TRBJ2-2; 7 nucleotides align to TRBD2. J was trimmed by 4 bases and V by 7 bases; bases with no gene match: 12. This CDR3 is built from 16 residues. Germline V gene data show CDR1 as SGHVS and CDR2 as FQNEAQ. CDR3 loop: CASKIRGLDITGELFF. CDR3 in DNA: TGTGCCAGCAAAATTAGAGGACTAGATATCACCGGGGAGCTGTTTTTT.

This clone was picked up one time. One end of the junction varies from germline; a read error may be responsible. The chain links TRBV5-8 to TRBJ2-5; D may be TRBD2 (5 bases). Germline V gene data show CDR1 as SGHTS and CDR2 as YDEGEE. The CDR3 sequence is 12 residues long. CDR3 in amino acids: CASRNGEDTQYF. DNA of the CDR3: TGTGCCAGCAGGAACGGGGAAGACACCCAGTACTTC.